This T cell receptor beta chain was obtained from a study of T cell repertoires in cytomegalovirus infection. Overall study: The authors used CMV epitopes that were HLA-C-restricted (recently identified) and HLA-B-restricted (well studied). Indicated by public TCR beta signatures were CMV infection and matching HLA type.

This clonotype was seen only a few times. Its specificity is not known. TCRdb re-called the reads through MiXCR, storing one row per CDR3 protein. The sample carries about 220,000 distinct CDR3 sequences, approximately 38% recorded once. Findings and caveats of the study: There were HLA-C-restricted CMV-specific TCR beta clonotypes dominating the ex vivo response. Summed frequency of public TCR beta families distinguished CMV carriers with the relevant HLA.

The CDR3 sequence is 15 residues long. Germline V gives CDR1 SGHTA, CDR2 FQGNSA. Trimming pared 0 bases from V and 8 bases from J, leaving 14 bases between. The clonotype was recovered from a human donor in good health (CMV status not recorded). Some clones in this sample may be carry-over from other donors' samples. Sequenced material: CD8+ T cells from cultured PBMCs, taken from culture after CMV antigen stimulation. The V and J genes are TRBV7-2 and TRBJ2-4, with D possibly being TRBD2 (6 bases). In nucleotides, the CDR3 is TGTGCCAGCAGCTTAGCGCGGGGCAGGGTAGACATTCAGTACTTC. It specifies CASSLARGRVDIQYF.